This TCR beta chain was documented in a study of technical replicates of blood from several donors. Data came from immunoSEQ multiplex PCR; TCRdb stores just in-frame clones and leaves some out. The repertoire consists of over 70,000 clones, with 90% to 97% occurring once and the leading ten covering about 0.2%. The source is a human donor in good health. Sequenced: T cells isolated from PBMCs.

The CDR3 region is CASRPGQGYNEQFF. Written as DNA, the CDR3 is TGTGCCAGTAGGCCGGGACAGGGATATAATGAGCAGTTCTTC. The V call is TRBV19, the J call TRBJ2-1, with TRBD1 matching 9 bases. Per germline, CDR1 LNHDA and CDR2 SQIVND (reference sequence). The CDR3 runs to 14 residues. V dropped 6 bases and J dropped 7; count of bases not matched to a gene: 7.